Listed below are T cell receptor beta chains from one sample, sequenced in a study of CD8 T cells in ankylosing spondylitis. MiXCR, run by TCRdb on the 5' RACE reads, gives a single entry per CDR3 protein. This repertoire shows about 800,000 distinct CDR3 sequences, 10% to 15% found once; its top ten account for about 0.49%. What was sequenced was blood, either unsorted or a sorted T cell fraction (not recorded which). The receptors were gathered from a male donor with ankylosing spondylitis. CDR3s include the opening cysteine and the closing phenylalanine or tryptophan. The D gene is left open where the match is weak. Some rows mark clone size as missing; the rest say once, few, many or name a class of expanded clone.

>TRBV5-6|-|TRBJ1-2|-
CASSFRQVYGYTF
TGTGCCAGCAGCTTTCGACAGGTCTATGGCTACACCTTC
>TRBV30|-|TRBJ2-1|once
CAWQTNSVYNEQFF
TGTGCCTGGCAGACCAACAGCGTTTACAATGAGCAGTTCTTC
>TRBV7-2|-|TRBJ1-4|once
CASSSLPGLEKLIF
TGTGCCAGCAGCTCACTACCGGGACTCGAAAAACTGATTTTT
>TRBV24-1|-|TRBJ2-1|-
CATSDYGQGGGNEQFF
TGTGCCACCAGTGATTACGGACAGGGAGGGGGCAATGAGCAGTTCTTC
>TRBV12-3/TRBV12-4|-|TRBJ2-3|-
CASSPRGGLTDTQYF
TGTGCCAGCAGCCCCAGGGGGGGGTTGACAGATACGCAGTATTTT
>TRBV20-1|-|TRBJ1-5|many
CSGQQGGNQPQHF
TGCAGTGGCCAGCAGGGAGGTAATCAGCCCCAGCATTTT
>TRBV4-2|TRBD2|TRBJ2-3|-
CASSQDNSGTGDTQYF
TGTGCCAGCAGCCAGGATAATAGCGGGACTGGAGATACGCAGTATTTT
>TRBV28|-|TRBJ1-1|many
CASHQPRDKNTEAFF
TGTGCCAGCCATCAGCCCCGGGACAAGAACACTGAAGCTTTCTTT
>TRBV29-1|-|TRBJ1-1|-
CSALQGQAEAFF
TGCAGCGCCCTACAGGGACAAGCTGAAGCTTTCTTT
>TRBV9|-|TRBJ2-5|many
CASSVGGSETQYF
TGTGCCAGCAGCGTAGGGGGCTCAGAGACCCAGTACTTC
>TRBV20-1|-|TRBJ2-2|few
CSARGPPGELFF
TGCAGTGCTAGGGGCCCCCCAGGGGAGCTGTTTTTT
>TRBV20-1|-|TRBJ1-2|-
CSIPGYGYTF
TGCAGTATTCCGGGTTATGGCTACACCTTC
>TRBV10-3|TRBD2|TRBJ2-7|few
CAISYTSGSIEQYF
TGTGCCATCAGCTACACTAGCGGGAGTATCGAGCAGTACTTC
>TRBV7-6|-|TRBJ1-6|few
CASSLASAGYNSPLHF
TGTGCCAGCAGCTTAGCGTCAGCTGGCTATAATTCACCCCTCCACTTT
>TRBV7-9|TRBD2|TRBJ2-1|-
CASRTSSGRRNEQFF
TGTGCCAGCAGGACATCTAGCGGGAGGCGGAATGAGCAGTTCTTC
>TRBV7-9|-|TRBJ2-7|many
CASSPPFGERMDEQYF
TGTGCCAGCAGCCCCCCGTTCGGGGAAAGGATGGACGAGCAGTACTTC
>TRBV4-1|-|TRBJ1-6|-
CASSAPRGAAIGDSPLHF
TGCGCCAGCAGCGCCCCCCGAGGGGCGGCAATAGGAGATTCACCCCTCCACTTT
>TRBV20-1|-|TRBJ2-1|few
CSAPLLTVYNEQFF
TGCAGTGCTCCACTCCTGACGGTCTACAATGAGCAGTTCTTC
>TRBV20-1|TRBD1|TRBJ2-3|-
CSALTGTATDTQYF
TGCAGTGCTCTAACCGGGACAGCCACAGATACGCAGTATTTT
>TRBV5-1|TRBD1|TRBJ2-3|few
CASNRGPTDTQYF
TGCGCCTCTAACAGGGGGCCGACAGATACGCAGTATTTT
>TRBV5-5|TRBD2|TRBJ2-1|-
CASETSTYNEQFF
TGTGCCAGCGAGACTAGCACTTACAATGAGCAGTTCTTC
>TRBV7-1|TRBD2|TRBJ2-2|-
CASSPLAGRTNTGELFF
TGTGCCAGCAGCCCACTAGCGGGCCGTACGAACACCGGGGAGCTGTTTTTT
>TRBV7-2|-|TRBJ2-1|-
CASSPPGTQSYNEQFF
TGTGCCAGCAGCCCCCCCGGGACTCAATCCTACAATGAGCAGTTCTTC
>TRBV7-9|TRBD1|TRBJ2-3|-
CASSLGWAGGNTQYF
TGTGCCAGCAGCTTAGGTTGGGCAGGGGGCAATACGCAGTATTTT
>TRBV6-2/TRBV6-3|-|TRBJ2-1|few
CASSYPAGDNEQFF
TGTGCCAGCAGTTACCCCGCAGGGGACAATGAGCAGTTCTTC
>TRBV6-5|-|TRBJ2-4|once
CASSFTLPWGSKNIQYF
TGTGCCAGCAGTTTCACCCTCCCGTGGGGGTCGAAAAACATCCAGTACTTC
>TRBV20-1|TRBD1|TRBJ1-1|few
CSARYRGSEAFF
TGCAGTGCTAGATACAGGGGCTCTGAAGCTTTCTTT
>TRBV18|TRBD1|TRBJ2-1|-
CASSPRPPGQEPRGRGQFF
TGTGCCAGCTCACCACGACCGCCGGGACAGGAGCCTCGAGGTCGGGGGCAGTTCTTC
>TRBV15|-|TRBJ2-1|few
CATSRVQEHYNEQFF
TGTGCCACCAGCAGAGTCCAGGAACATTACAATGAGCAGTTCTTC
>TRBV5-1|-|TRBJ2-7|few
CASSLVNAAAYEQYF
TGCGCCAGCAGCTTGGTTAACGCAGCCGCCTACGAGCAGTACTTC
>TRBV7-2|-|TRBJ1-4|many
CASSVQGVTNEKLFF
TGTGCCAGCAGTGTACAGGGTGTCACTAATGAAAAACTGTTTTTT
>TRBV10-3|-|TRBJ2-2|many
CAISTGTQNTGELFF
TGTGCCATCAGTACCGGGACGCAGAACACCGGGGAGCTGTTTTTT
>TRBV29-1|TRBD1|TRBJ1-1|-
CSVGMRQGGEAFF
TGCAGCGTTGGGATGAGACAGGGAGGTGAAGCTTTCTTT
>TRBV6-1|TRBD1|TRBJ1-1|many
CASSRGTVNTEAFF
TGTGCCAGCAGTCGCGGGACAGTGAACACTGAAGCTTTCTTT
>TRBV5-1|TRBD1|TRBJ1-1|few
CASSGGTGKNTEAFF
TGCGCCAGCAGCGGAGGGACAGGGAAAAACACTGAAGCTTTCTTT
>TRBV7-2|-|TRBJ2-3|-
CASSSFSIDTQYF
TGTGCCAGCAGCTCGTTTTCGATAGATACGCAGTATTTT
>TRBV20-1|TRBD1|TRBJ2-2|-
CSAQTGGPFIGELFF
TGCAGTGCCCAAACAGGGGGCCCGTTCATCGGGGAGCTGTTTTTT
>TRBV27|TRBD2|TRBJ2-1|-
CASSLFPTSVNYNEQFF
TGTGCCAGCAGTTTATTCCCGACTAGCGTTAACTACAATGAGCAGTTCTTC
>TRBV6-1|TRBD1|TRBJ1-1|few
CASSQRTGFRAFF
TGTGCCAGCAGCCAGCGGACAGGCTTTAGAGCTTTCTTT
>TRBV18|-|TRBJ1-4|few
CASSPPSSEKLFF
TGTGCCAGCTCACCACCCAGCAGCGAAAAACTGTTTTTT
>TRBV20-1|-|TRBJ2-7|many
CSAFDSGHSYEQYF
TGCAGTGCGTTTGACAGTGGACACTCCTACGAGCAGTACTTC
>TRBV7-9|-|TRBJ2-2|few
CASSLESTAGELFF
TGTGCCAGCAGCTTAGAGTCGACAGCCGGGGAGCTGTTTTTT
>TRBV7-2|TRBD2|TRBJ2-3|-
CASSRRASGRVTDTQYF
TGTGCCAGCAGCCGACGGGCTAGCGGGAGGGTTACAGATACGCAGTATTTT
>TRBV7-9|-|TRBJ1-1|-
CASGVMNTEAFF
TGTGCCAGCGGGGTTATGAACACTGAAGCTTTCTTT
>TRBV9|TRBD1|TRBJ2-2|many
CASSPRRGIDTGELFF
TGTGCCAGCAGCCCGCGCAGGGGGATCGACACCGGGGAGCTGTTTTTT
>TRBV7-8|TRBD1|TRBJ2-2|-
CASSVFSQGAMNTGELFF
TGTGCCAGCAGCGTATTCTCTCAGGGGGCCATGAACACCGGGGAGCTGTTTTTT
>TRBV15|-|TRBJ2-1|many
CATSQGSEQFF
TGTGCCACCAGCCAGGGTAGTGAGCAGTTCTTC
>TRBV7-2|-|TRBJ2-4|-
CASSTSTALDIQYF
TGTGCCAGCAGTACATCGACAGCTTTGGACATTCAGTACTTC
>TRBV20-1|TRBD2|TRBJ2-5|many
CSAALARKFQETQYF
TGCAGTGCCGCACTAGCGCGCAAATTCCAAGAGACCCAGTACTTC
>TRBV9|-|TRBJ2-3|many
CASSVSARTDTQYF
TGTGCCAGCAGCGTTTCTGCGCGCACAGATACGCAGTATTTT
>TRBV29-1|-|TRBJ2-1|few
CSVHPLLASAEQFF
TGCAGCGTTCACCCCCTACTAGCTTCGGCTGAGCAGTTCTTC
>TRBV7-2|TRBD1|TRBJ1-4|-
CASSLERQGYEKLFF
TGTGCCAGCAGCCTTGAAAGACAGGGTTATGAAAAACTGTTTTTT
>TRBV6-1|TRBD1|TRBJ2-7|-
CASSPPGQSYEQYF
TGTGCCAGCAGTCCCCCGGGACAGTCTTACGAGCAGTACTTC